This is a list of T cell receptor beta chains from one sample in a study of control samples from healthy donors and cancer patients. Measured with immunoSEQ multiplex PCR; TCRdb has only the in-frame clones, and not every one. The data contain about 190,000 clones, about nine tenths of them singletons. The sample was blood. These receptors were collected from a man younger than 40 in good health. Each CDR3 is given with its conserved first and last residue. A D gene is named only where the DNA matches it firmly. Clone size is shown for a subset of rows, as once, few, many or a class of expanded clone.

size | length | J | D | V | CDR3 | DNA
- | 15 | TRBJ2-3 | - | TRBV6-5 | CASSSEGAGEDTQYF | TGTGCCAGCAGTTCCGAGGGGGCGGGGGAAGATACGCAGTATTTT
- | 15 | TRBJ2-1 | - | TRBV18 | CASSSRQVIYNEQFF | TGTGCCAGCTCATCCAGACAGGTAATCTACAATGAGCAGTTCTTC
- | 14 | TRBJ2-7 | - | TRBV11-2 | CASSLDLTVHEQYF | TGTGCCAGCAGCTTAGATTTGACAGTCCACGAGCAGTACTTC
- | 12 | TRBJ2-2 | - | TRBV5-1 | CASSFGTGELFF | TGCGCCAGCAGCTTTGGGACCGGGGAGCTGTTTTTT
few | 17 | TRBJ1-3 | TRBD1 | TRBV5-1 | CASSETTGGLGGNTIYF | TGCGCCAGCAGCGAAACTACAGGGGGCCTAGGCGGAAACACCATATATTTT
- | 15 | TRBJ2-2 | - | TRBV14 | CASSRGTANTGELFF | TGTGCCAGCAGCCGAGGGACTGCGAACACCGGGGAGCTGTTTTTT
- | 18 | TRBJ2-3 | TRBD2 | TRBV7-9 | CASSPPSGGTFSTDTQYF | TGTGCCAGCAGCCCCCCCAGCGGGGGTACGTTTAGCACAGATACGCAGTATTTT
- | 15 | TRBJ1-2 | TRBD1 | TRBV28 | CASTSGTGTYYGYTF | TGTGCCAGCACCTCCGGGACAGGGACCTACTATGGCTACACCTTC
- | 14 | TRBJ1-2 | - | TRBV2 | CASSPSSEGNGYTF | TGTGCCAGCAGCCCCTCCAGCGAGGGGAACGGCTACACCTTC
few | 13 | TRBJ2-7 | - | TRBV5-4 | CASSSRDDYEQYF | TGTGCCAGCAGCTCCCGGGACGACTACGAGCAGTACTTC
- | 16 | TRBJ2-1 | - | TRBV7-8 | CASAFPLGGDSNEQFF | TGTGCCAGCGCCTTCCCCCTCGGCGGGGATTCAAATGAGCAGTTCTTC
once | 14 | TRBJ2-3 | - | TRBV5-1 | CASNTPAGVNTQYF | TGCGCCAGCAACACTCCTGCAGGGGTAAATACGCAGTATTTT
- | 15 | TRBJ2-4 | TRBD1 | TRBV20-1 | CSASASGQGKNIQYF | TGCAGTGCTAGTGCCTCCGGACAGGGGAAAAACATTCAGTACTTC
- | 16 | TRBJ2-4 | TRBD2 | TRBV6-6 | CASSSSGGIAKNIQYF | TGTGCCAGCAGCTCCTCGGGGGGAATAGCCAAAAACATTCAGTACTTC
- | 19 | TRBJ2-2 | TRBD2 | TRBV7-3 | CASSQIPGLAGGNTGELFF | TGTGCCAGCAGCCAGATCCCGGGACTAGCGGGGGGGAACACCGGGGAGCTGTTTTTT
once | 18 | TRBJ1-5 | TRBD1 | TRBV30 | CADALRDRETGANQPQHF | TGTGCTGATGCCCTCCGGGACAGGGAAACTGGGGCCAATCAGCCCCAGCATTTT
- | 15 | TRBJ2-1 | - | TRBV13 | CASSSTGGAYNEQFF | TGTGCCAGCAGCTCCACCGGAGGGGCATACAATGAGCAGTTCTTC
once | 15 | TRBJ1-5 | - | TRBV9 | CASSPRADSNQPQHF | TGTGCCAGCAGCCCCAGAGCTGATTCGAATCAGCCCCAGCATTTT
few | 14 | TRBJ2-2 | - | TRBV30 | CAWATGPGGGELFF | TGTGCCTGGGCGACTGGACCTGGAGGCGGGGAGCTGTTTTTT
- | 11 | TRBJ2-3 | TRBD1 | TRBV12-3/TRBV12-4 | CAVSGGDTQYF | TGTGCGGTCTCAGGGGGAGATACGCAGTATTTT
- | 17 | TRBJ1-5 | - | TRBV27 | CASSLIFDGYSNQPQHF | TGTGCCAGCAGTTTAATTTTCGACGGTTATAGCAATCAGCCCCAGCATTTT
- | 13 | TRBJ1-2 | - | TRBV12-3/TRBV12-4 | CASSNRDNYGYTF | TGTGCCAGCAGCAACAGGGATAACTATGGCTACACCTTC
- | 13 | TRBJ1-1 | - | TRBV19 | CASKDSLNTEAFF | TGTGCCAGTAAGGACAGTCTGAACACTGAAGCTTTCTTT
- | 16 | TRBJ1-5 | - | TRBV4-1 | CASSQVTGDSNQPQHF | TGCGCCAGCAGCCAAGTAACAGGAGATAGCAATCAGCCCCAGCATTTT